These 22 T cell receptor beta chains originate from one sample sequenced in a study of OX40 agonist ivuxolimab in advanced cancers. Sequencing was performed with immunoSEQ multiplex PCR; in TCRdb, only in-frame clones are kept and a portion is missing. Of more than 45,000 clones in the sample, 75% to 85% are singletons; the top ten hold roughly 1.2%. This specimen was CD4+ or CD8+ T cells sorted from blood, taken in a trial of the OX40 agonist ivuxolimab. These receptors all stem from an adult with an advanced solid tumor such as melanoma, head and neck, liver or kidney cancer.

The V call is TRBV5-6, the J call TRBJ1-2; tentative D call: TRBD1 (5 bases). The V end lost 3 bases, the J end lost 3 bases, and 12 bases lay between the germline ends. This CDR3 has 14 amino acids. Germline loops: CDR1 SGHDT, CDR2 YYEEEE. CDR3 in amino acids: CASSSGGTHYGYTF. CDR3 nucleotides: TGTGCCAGCAGCTCTGGGGGGACCCACTATGGCTACACCTTC.

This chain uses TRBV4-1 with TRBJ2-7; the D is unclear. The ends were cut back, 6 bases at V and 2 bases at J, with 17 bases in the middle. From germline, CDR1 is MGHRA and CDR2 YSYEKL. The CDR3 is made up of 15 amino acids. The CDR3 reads CASSRLQVKAYEQYF. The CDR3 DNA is TGCGCCAGCAGTCGCTTACAAGTTAAAGCCTACGAGCAGTACTTC.

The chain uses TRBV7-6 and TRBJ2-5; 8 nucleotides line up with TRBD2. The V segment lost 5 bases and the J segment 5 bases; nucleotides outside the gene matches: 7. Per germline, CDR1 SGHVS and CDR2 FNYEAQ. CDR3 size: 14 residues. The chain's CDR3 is CASSPLSGEETQYF. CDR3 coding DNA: TGTGCCAGCAGCCCCCTTAGCGGGGAGGAGACCCAGTACTTC. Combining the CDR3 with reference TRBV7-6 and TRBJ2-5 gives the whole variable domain GAGVSQSPRYKVTKRGQDVALRCDPISGHVSLYWYRQALGQGPEFLTYFNYEAQQDKSGLPNDRFSAERPEGSISTLTIQRTEQRDSAMYRCASSPLSGEETQYFGPGTRLLVL.

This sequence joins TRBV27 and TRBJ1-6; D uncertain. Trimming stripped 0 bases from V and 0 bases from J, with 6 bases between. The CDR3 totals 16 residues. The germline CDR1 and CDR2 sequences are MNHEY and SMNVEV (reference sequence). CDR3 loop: CASSLSRVSYNSPLHF. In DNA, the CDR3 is TGTGCCAGCAGTTTATCGAGGGTCTCCTATAATTCACCCCTCCACTTT.

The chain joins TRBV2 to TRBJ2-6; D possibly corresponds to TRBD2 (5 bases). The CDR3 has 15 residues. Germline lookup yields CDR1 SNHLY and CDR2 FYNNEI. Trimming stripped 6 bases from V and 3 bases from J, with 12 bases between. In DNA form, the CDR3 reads TGTGCCAGCAGACCCCGTACTAGTGGGGCCAACGTCCTGACTTTC. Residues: CASRPRTSGANVLTF.

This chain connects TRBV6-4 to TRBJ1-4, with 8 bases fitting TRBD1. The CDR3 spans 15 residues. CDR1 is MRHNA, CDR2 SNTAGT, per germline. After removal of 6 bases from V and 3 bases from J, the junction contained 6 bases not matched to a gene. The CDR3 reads CASRGTGEPNEKLFF. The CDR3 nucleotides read TGTGCCAGCAGAGGGACAGGCGAGCCTAATGAAAAACTGTTTTTT.

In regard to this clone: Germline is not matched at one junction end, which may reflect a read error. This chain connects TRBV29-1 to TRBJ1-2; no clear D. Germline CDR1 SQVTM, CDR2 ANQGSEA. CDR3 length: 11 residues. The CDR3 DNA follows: TGCAGCGTGACTGGACGGCGCCAGAGTCTCTTC. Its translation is CSVTGRRQSLF.

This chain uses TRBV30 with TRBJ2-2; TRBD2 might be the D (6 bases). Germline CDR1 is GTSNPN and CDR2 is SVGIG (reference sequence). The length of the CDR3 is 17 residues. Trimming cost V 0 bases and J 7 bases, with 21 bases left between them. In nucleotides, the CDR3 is TGTGCCTGGAGTGTACTATCGGGGGTTCGAACAATCGGGGAGCTGTTTTTT. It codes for CAWSVLSGVRTIGELFF.

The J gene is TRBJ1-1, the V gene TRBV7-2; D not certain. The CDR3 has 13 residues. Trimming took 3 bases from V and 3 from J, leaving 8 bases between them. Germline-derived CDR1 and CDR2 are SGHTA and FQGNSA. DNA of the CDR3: TGTGCCAGCAGCTTGCAGGATTACACTGAAGCTTTCTTT. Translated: CASSLQDYTEAFF.

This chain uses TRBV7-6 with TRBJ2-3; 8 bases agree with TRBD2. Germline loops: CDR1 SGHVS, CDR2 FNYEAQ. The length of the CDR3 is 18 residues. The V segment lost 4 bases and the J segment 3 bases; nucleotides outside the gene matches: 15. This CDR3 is CASSSPGLAGGSTDTQYF. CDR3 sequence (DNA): TGTGCCAGCAGCTCCCCGGGATTGGCGGGGGGTAGTACAGATACGCAGTATTTT.

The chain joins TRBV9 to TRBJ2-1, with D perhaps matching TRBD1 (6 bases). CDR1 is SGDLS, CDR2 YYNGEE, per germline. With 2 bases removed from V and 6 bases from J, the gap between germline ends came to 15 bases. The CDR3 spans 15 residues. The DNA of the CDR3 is TGTGCCAGCAGCGTTATCCCCGAAGGGGGCAATGAGCAGTTCTTC. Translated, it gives CASSVIPEGGNEQFF.

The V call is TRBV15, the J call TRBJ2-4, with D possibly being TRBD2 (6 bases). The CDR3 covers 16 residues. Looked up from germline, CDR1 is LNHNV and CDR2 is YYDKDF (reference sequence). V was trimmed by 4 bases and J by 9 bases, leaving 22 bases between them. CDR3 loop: CATSTNRLGRVGIQYF. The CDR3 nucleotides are TGTGCCACCAGCACTAACAGACTAGGAAGGGTGGGCATTCAGTACTTC.

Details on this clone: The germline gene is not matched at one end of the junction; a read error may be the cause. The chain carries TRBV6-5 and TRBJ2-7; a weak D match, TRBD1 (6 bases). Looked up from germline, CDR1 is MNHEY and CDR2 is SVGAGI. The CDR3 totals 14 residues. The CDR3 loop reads CASSYNRVSFEQYF. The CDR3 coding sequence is TGTGCCAGCAGTTATAACAGGGTATCCTTCGAGCAGTACTTC.

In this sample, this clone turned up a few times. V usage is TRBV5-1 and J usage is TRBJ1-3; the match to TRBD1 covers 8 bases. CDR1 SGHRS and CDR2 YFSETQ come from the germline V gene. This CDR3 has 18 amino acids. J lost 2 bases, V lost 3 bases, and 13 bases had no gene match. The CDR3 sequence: CASSWGSRTGLPGNTIYF. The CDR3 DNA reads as TGCGCCAGCAGCTGGGGCTCTAGGACAGGGCTCCCTGGAAACACCATATATTTT.

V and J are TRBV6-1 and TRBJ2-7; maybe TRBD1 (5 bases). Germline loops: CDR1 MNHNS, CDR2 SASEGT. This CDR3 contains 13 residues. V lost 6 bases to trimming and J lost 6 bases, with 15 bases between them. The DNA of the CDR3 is TGTGCCAGCAGCCCAAACACAGGAACCGAGCAGTACTTC. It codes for CASSPNTGTEQYF.

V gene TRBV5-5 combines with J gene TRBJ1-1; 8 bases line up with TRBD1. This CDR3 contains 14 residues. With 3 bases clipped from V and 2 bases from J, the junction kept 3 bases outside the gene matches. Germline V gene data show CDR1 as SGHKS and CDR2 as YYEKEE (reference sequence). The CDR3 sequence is CASSSTGVNTEAFF. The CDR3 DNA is TGTGCCAGCAGCTCGACAGGGGTTAACACTGAAGCTTTCTTT. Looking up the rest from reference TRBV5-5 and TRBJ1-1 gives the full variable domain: DAGVTQSPTHLIKTRGQQVTLRCSPISGHKSVSWYQQVLGQGPQFIFQYYEKEERGRGNFPDRFSARQFPNYSSELNVNALLLGDSALYLCASSSTGVNTEAFFGQGTRLTVV.

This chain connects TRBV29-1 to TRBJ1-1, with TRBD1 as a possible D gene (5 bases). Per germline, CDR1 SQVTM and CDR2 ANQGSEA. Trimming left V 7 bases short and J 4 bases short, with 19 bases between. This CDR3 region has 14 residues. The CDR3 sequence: CSGSWRAGGTEAFF. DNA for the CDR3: TGCAGCGGTTCTTGGCGGGCGGGGGGCACTGAAGCTTTCTTT. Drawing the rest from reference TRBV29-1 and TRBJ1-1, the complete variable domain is SAVISQKPSRDICQRGTSLTIQCQVDSQVTMMFWYRQQPGQSLTLIATANQGSEATYESGFVIDKFPISRPNLTFSTLTVSNMSPEDSSIYLCSGSWRAGGTEAFFGQGTRLTVV.

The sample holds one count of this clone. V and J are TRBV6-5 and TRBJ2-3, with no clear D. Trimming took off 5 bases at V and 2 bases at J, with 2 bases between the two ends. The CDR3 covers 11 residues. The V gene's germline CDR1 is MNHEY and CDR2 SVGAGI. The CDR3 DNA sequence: TGTGCCAGCAGTAACACAGATACGCAGTATTTT. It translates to CASSNTDTQYF.

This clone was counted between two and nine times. The CDR3 is CASSYSHTVGGYTF. In DNA form, the CDR3 reads TGTGCCAGCAGCTATTCCCACACTGTGGGAGGCTACACCTTC. The rearrangement joins TRBV5-8 to TRBJ1-2; no clear D gene. Per the germline V gene, CDR1 is SGHTS and CDR2 is YDEGEE. The V end lost 3 bases, the J end lost 8 bases, and 17 bases lay between the germline ends. CDR3 size: 14 residues.

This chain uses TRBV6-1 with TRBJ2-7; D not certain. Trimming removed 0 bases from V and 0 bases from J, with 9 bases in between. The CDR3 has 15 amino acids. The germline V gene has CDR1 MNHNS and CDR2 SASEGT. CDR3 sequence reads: CASSEAGWNSYEQYF. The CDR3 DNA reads TGTGCCAGCAGTGAAGCTGGCTGGAACTCCTACGAGCAGTACTTC.

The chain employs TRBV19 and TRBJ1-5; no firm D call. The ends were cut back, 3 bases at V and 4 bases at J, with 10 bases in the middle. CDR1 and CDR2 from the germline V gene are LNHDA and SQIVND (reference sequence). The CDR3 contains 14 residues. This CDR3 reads CASSIRPDNQPQHF. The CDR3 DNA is TGTGCCAGTAGTATTCGGCCTGATAATCAGCCCCAGCATTTT.

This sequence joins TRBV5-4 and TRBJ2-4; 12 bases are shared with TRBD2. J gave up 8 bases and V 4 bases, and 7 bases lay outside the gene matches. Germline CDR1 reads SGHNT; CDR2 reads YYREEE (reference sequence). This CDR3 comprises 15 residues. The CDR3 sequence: CASSRTSGARDIQYF. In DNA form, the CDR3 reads TGTGCCAGCAGCCGGACTAGCGGGGCACGAGACATTCAGTACTTC.